A single TCR beta chain is shown here with its context. Its specificity is not known. Germline lookup yields CDR1 SEHNR and CDR2 FQNEAQ (reference sequence). This CDR3 is built from 13 residues. Germline trimming cut 10 bases from V and 2 bases from J; bases unmatched to any gene: 7. It was with 60 Vbeta and 13 Jbeta primers that the PCR ran. Assay: immunoSEQ multiplex PCR; the TCRdb copy retains only in-frame clones and omits some. The sample includes some 160,000 clones, about 72% of them seen just once. This sample is part of a study of cytomegalovirus exposure and HLA in healthy donors. Study conclusions and caveats: Indistinguishability led to the exclusion of some V segments, TRBV6-2 and TRBV6-3 included. Researchers catalogued approximately 170 TCR beta chains as cytomegalovirus-associated. Previous analysis showed most TCR beta V segments were productive about 90% or about 30% of the time. Later work found most CMV-associated TCR beta chains apparently HLA-restricted.

The J gene is TRBJ2-7, the V gene TRBV7-9, with 8 bases lining up with TRBD1. The sample was PBMCs. The clonotype comes from a man aged 35 to 55 in good health and CMV-seronegative. CDR3 DNA: TGTGCCACTCGGACAGGGACCACCTACGAGCAGTACTTC. It yields the protein CATRTGTTYEQYF.